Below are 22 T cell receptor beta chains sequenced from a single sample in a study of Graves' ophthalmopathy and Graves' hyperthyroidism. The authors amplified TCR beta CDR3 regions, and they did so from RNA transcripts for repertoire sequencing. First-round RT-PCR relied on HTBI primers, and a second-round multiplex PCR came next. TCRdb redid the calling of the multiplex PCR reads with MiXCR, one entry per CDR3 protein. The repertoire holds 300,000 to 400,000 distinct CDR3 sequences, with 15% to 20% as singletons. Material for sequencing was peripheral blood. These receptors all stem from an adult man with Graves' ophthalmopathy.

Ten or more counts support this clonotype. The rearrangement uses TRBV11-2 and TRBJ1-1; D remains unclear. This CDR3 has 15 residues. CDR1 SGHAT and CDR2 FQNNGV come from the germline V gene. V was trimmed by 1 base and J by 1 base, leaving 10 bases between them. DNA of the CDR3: TGTGCCAGCAGCTTAGTCGGTTCGGCGAACACTGAAGCTTTCTTT. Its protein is CASSLVGSANTEAFF.

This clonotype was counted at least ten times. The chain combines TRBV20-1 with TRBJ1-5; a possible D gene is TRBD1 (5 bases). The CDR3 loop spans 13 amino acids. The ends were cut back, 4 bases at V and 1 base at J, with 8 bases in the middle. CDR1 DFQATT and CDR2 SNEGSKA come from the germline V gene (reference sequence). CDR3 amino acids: CSATGFSNQPQHF. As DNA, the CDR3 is TGCAGTGCTACAGGGTTCAGCAATCAGCCCCAGCATTTT.

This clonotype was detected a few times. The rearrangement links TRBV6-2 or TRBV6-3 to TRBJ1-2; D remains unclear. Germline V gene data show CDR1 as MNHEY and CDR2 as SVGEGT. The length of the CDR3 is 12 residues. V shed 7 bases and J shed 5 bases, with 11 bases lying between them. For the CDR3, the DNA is TGTGCCAGCACCTCTAGTGGGTATGGCTACACCTTC. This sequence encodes CASTSSGYGYTF.

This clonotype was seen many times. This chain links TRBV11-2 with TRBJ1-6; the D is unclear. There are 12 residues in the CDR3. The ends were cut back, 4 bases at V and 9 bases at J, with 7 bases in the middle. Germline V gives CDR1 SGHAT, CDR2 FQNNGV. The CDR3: CASSSSGSPLHF. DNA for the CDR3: TGTGCCAGCAGCTCCTCCGGTTCACCCCTCCACTTT.

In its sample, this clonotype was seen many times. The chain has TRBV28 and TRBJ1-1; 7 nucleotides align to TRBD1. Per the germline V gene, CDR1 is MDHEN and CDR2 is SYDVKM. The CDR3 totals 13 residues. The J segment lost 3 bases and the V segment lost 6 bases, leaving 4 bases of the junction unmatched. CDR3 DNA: TGTGCCAGCAGCCTCGACAGGGACACTGAAGCTTTCTTT. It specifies CASSLDRDTEAFF.

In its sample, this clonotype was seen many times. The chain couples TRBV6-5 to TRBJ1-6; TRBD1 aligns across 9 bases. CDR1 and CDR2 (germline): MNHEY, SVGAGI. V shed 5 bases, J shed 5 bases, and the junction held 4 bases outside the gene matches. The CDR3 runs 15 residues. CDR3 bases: TGTGCCAGCAGTCAGGGGACAGGGAATAATTCACCCCTCCACTTT. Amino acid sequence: CASSQGTGNNSPLHF.

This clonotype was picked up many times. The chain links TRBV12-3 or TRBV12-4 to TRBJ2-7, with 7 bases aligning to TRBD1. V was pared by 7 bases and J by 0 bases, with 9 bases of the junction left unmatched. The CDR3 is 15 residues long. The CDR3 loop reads CASTPGTVRSYEQYF. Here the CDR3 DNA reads TGTGCCAGCACCCCCGGGACAGTGCGCTCCTACGAGCAGTACTTC.

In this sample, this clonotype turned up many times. The CDR3, as DNA: TGTGCCAGCAGCGACAGGTCGACTAGCGTGGAGACCCAGTACTTC. It yields the protein CASSDRSTSVETQYF. The rearrangement joins TRBV6-2 or TRBV6-3 to TRBJ2-5; 8 bases agree with TRBD2. With V trimmed by 6 bases and J by 5 bases, 11 bases remained unmatched. Germline V gives CDR1 MNHEY, CDR2 SVGEGT. There are 15 residues in the CDR3.

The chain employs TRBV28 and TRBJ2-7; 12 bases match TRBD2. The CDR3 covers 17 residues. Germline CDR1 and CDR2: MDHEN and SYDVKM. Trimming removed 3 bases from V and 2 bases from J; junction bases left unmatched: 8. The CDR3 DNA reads TGTGCCAGCAGTTTTATGACTAGCGGGAGAGCTGCCTACGAGCAGTACTTC. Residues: CASSFMTSGRAAYEQYF.

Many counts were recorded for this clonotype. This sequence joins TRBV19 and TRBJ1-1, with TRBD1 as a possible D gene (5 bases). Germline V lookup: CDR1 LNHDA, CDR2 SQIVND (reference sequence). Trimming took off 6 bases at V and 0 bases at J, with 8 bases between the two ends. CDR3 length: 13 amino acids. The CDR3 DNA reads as TGTGCCAGTAGGTTGGGGGTGAACACTGAAGCTTTCTTT. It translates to CASRLGVNTEAFF.

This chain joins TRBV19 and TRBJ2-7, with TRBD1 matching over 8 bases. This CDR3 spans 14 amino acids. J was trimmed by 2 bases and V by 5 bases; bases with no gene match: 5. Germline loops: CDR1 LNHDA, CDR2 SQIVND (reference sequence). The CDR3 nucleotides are TGTGCCAGTAGTCAAAGGGGACAGGCCTACGAGCAGTACTTC. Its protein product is CASSQRGQAYEQYF. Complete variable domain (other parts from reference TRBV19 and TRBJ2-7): DGGITQSPKYLFRKEGQNVTLSCEQNLNHDAMYWYRQDPGQGLRLIYYSQIVNDFQKGDIAEGYSVSREKKESFPLTVTSAQKNPTAFYLCASSQRGQAYEQYFGPGTRLTVT.

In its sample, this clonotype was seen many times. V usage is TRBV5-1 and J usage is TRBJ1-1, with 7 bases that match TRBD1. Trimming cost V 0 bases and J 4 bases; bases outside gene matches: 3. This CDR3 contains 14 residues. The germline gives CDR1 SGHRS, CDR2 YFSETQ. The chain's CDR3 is CASSLAGGLTEAFF. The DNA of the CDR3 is TGCGCCAGCAGCTTGGCAGGGGGTCTCACTGAAGCTTTCTTT.

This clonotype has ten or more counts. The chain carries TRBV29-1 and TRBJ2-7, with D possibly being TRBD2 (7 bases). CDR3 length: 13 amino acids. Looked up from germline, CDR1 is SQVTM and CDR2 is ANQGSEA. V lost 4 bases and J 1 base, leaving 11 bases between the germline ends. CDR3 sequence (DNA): TGCAGCGTTGGAAGGGGGGGTTCCTACGAGCAGTACTTC. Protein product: CSVGRGGSYEQYF.

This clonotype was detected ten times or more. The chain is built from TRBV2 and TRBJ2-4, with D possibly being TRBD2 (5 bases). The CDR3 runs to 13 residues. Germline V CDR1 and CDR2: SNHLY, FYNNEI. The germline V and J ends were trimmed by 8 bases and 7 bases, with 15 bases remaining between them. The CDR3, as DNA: TGTGCCAGCGTACGACGGGGTTTGAACATTCAGTACTTC. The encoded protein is CASVRRGLNIQYF.

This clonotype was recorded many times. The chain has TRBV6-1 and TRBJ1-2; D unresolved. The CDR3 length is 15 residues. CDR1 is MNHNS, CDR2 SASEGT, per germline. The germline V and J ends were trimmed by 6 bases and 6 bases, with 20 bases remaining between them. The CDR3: CASSPRSYRSDGYTF. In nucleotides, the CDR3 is TGTGCCAGCAGCCCCCGAAGTTATCGATCGGATGGCTACACCTTC.

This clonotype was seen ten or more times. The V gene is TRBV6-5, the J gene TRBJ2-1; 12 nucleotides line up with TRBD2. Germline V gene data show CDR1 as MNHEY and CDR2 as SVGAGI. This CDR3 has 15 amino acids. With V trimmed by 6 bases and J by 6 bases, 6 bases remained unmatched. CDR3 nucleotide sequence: TGTGCCAGCAGCGGGACTAGCGGGTTGGTCAATGAGCAGTTCTTC. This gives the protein CASSGTSGLVNEQFF.

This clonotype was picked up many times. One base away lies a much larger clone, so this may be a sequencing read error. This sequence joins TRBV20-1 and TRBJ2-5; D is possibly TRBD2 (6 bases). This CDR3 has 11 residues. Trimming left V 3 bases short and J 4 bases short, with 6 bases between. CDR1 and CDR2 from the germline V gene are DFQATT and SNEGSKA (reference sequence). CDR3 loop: CSASGGETQYF. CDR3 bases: TGCAGTGCTAGCGGGGGAGAGACCCAGTACTTC.

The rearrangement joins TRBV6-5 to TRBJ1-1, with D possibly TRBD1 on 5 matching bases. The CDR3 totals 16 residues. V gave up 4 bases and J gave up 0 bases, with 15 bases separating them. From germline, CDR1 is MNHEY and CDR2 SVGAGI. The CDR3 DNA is TGTGCCAGCAGTTCCGGGATCGGACACTTGAACACTGAAGCTTTCTTT. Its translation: CASSSGIGHLNTEAFF.

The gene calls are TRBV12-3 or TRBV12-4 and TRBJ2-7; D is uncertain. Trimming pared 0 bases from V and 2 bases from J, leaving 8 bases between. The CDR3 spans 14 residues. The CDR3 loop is CASSLAHTAYEQYF. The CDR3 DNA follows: TGTGCCAGCAGTTTAGCGCATACCGCCTACGAGCAGTACTTC.

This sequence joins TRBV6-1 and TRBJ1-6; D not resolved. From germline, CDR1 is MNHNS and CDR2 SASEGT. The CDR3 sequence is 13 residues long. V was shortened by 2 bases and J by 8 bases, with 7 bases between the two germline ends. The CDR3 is CASSERPYSPLHF. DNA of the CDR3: TGTGCCAGCAGTGAACGTCCCTATTCACCCCTCCACTTT.

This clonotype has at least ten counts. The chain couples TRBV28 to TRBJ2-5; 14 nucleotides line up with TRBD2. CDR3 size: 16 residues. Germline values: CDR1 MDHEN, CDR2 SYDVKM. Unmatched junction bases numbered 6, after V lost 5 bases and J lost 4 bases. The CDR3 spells CASSPRLAGGLETQYF. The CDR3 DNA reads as TGTGCCAGCAGTCCCAGACTAGCGGGGGGGCTAGAGACCCAGTACTTC.

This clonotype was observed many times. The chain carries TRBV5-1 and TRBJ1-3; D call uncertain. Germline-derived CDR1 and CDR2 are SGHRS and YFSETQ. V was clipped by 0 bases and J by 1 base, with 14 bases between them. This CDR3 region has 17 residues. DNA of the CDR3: TGCGCCAGCAGCTTGGCCCCAAATCCGGGGTCTGGAAACACCATATATTTT. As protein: CASSLAPNPGSGNTIYF.